Presented here are 16 T cell receptor beta chains from one specimen sequenced in a study of OX40 agonist ivuxolimab in advanced cancers. Profiled with immunoSEQ multiplex PCR; TCRdb holds only in-frame clones, not every one. The sample has 60,000 to 65,000 clones; 83% are singletons. Sequenced material: CD4+ or CD8+ T cells sorted from blood, taken in a trial of the OX40 agonist ivuxolimab. All receptors derive from an adult with an advanced solid tumor such as melanoma, head and neck, liver or kidney cancer.

For this clone: An end of the junction differs from the germline gene, which may be a read error. Here the CDR3 reads CASSEWAARTVF. Written as DNA, the CDR3 is TGCGCCAGCAGTGAGTGGGCAGCCCGTACCGTCTTT. The chain recombines TRBV10-2 with TRBJ1-1; D unresolved. CDR3 length: 12 residues. The germline gives CDR1 WSHSY, CDR2 SAAADI.

The table lists this clone with a count of one. The rearrangement links TRBV5-1 to TRBJ2-1, with D unclear. The CDR3 length is 15 residues. Trimming pared 2 bases from V and 8 bases from J, leaving 17 bases between. CDR1 is SGHRS and CDR2 is YFSETQ in the germline V gene. In DNA, the CDR3 is TGCGCCAGCAGCTTAAGGGCCAAGGGCTCCGATGAGCAGTTCTTC. Residues: CASSLRAKGSDEQFF.

The gene calls are TRBV4-2 and TRBJ2-1, with 9 nucleotides matching TRBD2. Germline V gene lookup returns CDR1 LGHNA and CDR2 YNFKEQ. V lost 3 bases, J lost 5 bases, and 5 bases stayed unmatched. The CDR3 loop spans 15 amino acids. Here the CDR3 reads CASSQGSGGNNEQFF. CDR3 nucleotide sequence: TGTGCCAGCAGCCAGGGTAGCGGGGGAAACAATGAGCAGTTCTTC.

The chain recombines TRBV4-1 with TRBJ1-4, with a possible D match to TRBD1 (5 bases). The CDR3 runs 15 residues. CDR1 is MGHRA and CDR2 is YSYEKL in the germline V gene. The V and J ends lost 1 base and 4 bases respectively, with 10 bases between them. The CDR3: CASSQVGTYNEKLFF. In nucleotides, the CDR3 is TGCGCCAGCAGCCAAGTGGGGACCTATAATGAAAAACTGTTTTTT.

This clone was counted a few times. This sequence joins TRBV5-1 and TRBJ1-2, with 7 bases that match TRBD1. J was trimmed by 2 bases and V by 0 bases; bases with no gene match: 10. Germline CDR1 and CDR2: SGHRS and YFSETQ. The CDR3 loop spans 17 amino acids. The CDR3 nucleotides read TGCGCCAGCAGCTTGGCCCGGGGGACAGACAGAAACTATGGCTACACCTTC. Translation gives CASSLARGTDRNYGYTF. Full variable domain (rest looked up from reference TRBV5-1 and TRBJ1-2): KAGVTQTPRYLIKTRGQQVTLSCSPISGHRSVSWYQQTPGQGLQFLFEYFSETQRNKGNFPGRFSGRQFSNSRSEMNVSTLELGDSALYLCASSLARGTDRNYGYTFGSGTRLTVV.

This clone was seen a single time. The V gene is TRBV10-3, the J gene TRBJ2-5; either TRBD1 or TRBD2 may fit D (5 bases each). The V end was cut by 3 bases, the J end by 2 bases, with 13 bases between. Per the germline V gene, CDR1 is ENHRY and CDR2 is SYGVKD. The CDR3 has 15 residues. This chain's CDR3 is CAISDSRGGQETQYF. The CDR3, as DNA: TGTGCCATCAGTGATTCGAGGGGTGGGCAAGAGACCCAGTACTTC.

This chain links TRBV5-1 with TRBJ1-3; D unclear. The CDR3 totals 14 residues. CDR1 and CDR2 (germline): SGHRS, YFSETQ. Trimming pared 0 bases from V and 0 bases from J, leaving 4 bases between. CDR3 in amino acids: CASSLEDSGNTIYF. The CDR3 region has the DNA TGCGCCAGCAGCTTGGAAGACTCTGGAAACACCATATATTTT.

The chain is built from TRBV7-8 and TRBJ1-2, with D possibly TRBD1 on 5 matching bases. The germline gives CDR1 SGHVS, CDR2 FQNEAQ. The CDR3 has 13 residues. With 4 bases removed from V and 4 bases from J, the gap between germline ends came to 10 bases. This chain's CDR3 is CASSSGLIYGYTF. The CDR3 DNA is TGTGCCAGCAGCTCAGGGTTGATCTATGGCTACACCTTC.

This clone was counted once. The chain is built from TRBV18 and TRBJ2-2; D is unclear. The CDR3 contains 12 residues. Germline CDR1 KGHSH, CDR2 LQKENI. The ends were cut back, 1 base at V and 6 bases at J, with 3 bases in the middle. The CDR3 nucleotides read TGTGCCAGCTCACCACGGGCCGGGGAGCTGTTTTTT. Protein: CASSPRAGELFF.

About this clone itself: Different DNA sequences within this sample yield the same CDR3. The chain recombines TRBV7-2 with TRBJ1-2, with 8 bases aligning to TRBD1. V gave up 2 bases and J gave up 5 bases; unmatched junction bases: 4. The CDR3 runs to 14 residues. The germline V gene has CDR1 SGHTA and CDR2 FQGNSA. This CDR3 reads CASSLNRGNYGYTF. As DNA, the CDR3 is TGTGCCAGCAGCTTAAACAGGGGGAATTATGGCTACACCTTC.

This chain connects TRBV13 to TRBJ1-6; 9 nucleotides agree with TRBD1. Trimming took 5 bases from V and 7 from J; bases not matched to a gene: 3. This CDR3 has 14 residues. Germline lookup yields CDR1 PRHDT and CDR2 FYEKMQ (reference sequence). The CDR3 region is CASSRTGANSPLHF. The CDR3, as DNA: TGTGCCAGCAGCCGGACAGGGGCGAATTCACCCCTCCACTTT.

The rearrangement uses TRBV28 and TRBJ2-7; D remains ambiguous. The V gene's germline CDR1 is MDHEN and CDR2 SYDVKM. The ends were cut back, 10 bases at V and 3 bases at J, with 22 bases in the middle. The CDR3 contains 15 residues. CDR3 DNA sequence: TGTGCCACCCTACACAGCAATAATAACCTCTACGAGCAGTACTTC. Its translation is CATLHSNNNLYEQYF.

The chain uses TRBV5-1 and TRBJ2-1; no definite D call. The V and J ends lost 2 bases and 1 base respectively, with 7 bases between them. This CDR3 spans 14 amino acids. Germline lookup yields CDR1 SGHRS and CDR2 YFSETQ. In DNA, the CDR3 is TGCGCCAGCAGCTTCGCCTTATCCTACAATGAGCAGTTCTTC. Its translation is CASSFALSYNEQFF. The whole variable domain, filled in from reference TRBV5-1 and TRBJ2-1, reads KAGVTQTPRYLIKTRGQQVTLSCSPISGHRSVSWYQQTPGQGLQFLFEYFSETQRNKGNFPGRFSGRQFSNSRSEMNVSTLELGDSALYLCASSFALSYNEQFFGPGTRLTVL.

This chain joins TRBV6-5 and TRBJ2-5; the D is unclear. The J call may be faulty, since TRBJ2-7 better matches the DNA end. This CDR3 contains 14 residues. Looked up from germline, CDR1 is MNHEY and CDR2 is SVGAGI. CDR3 loop: CASSKALGSYEQYF. The CDR3, as DNA: TGTGCCAGCAGTAAAGCCCTCGGCTCCTACGAGCAGTACTTC.

The table lists this clone with a count of one. The chain has TRBV6-1 and TRBJ1-2, with a possible D match to TRBD1 (5 bases). V lost 6 bases and J lost 5, with 10 bases in between. The CDR3 totals 12 residues. Germline loops: CDR1 MNHNS, CDR2 SASEGT. CDR3 in amino acids: CASRRRGYGYTF. The DNA for the CDR3 is TGTGCCAGCAGACGGAGGGGTTATGGCTACACCTTC.

The chain is built from TRBV19 and TRBJ1-1, with D hard to call. CDR1 is LNHDA, CDR2 SQIVND, per germline (reference sequence). V was pared by 10 bases and J by 5 bases, with 17 bases between. There are 13 residues in the CDR3. The CDR3: CATDLVGGTEAFF. For the CDR3, the DNA is TGTGCCACCGACCTGGTGGGTGGGACTGAAGCTTTCTTT.